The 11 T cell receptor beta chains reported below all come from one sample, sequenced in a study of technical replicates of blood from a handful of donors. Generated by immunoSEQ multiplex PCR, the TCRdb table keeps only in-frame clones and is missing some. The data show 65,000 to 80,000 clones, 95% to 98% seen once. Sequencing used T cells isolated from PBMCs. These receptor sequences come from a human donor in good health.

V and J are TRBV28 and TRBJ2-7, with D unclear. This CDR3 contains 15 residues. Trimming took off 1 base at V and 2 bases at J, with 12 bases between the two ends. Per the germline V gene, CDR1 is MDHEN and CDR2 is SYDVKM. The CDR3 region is CASSLYSGSTYEQYF. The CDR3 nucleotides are TGTGCCAGCAGTTTATATTCAGGTTCCACCTACGAGCAGTACTTC.

CDR3 DNA: TGTGCCAGCTCACCAAGCACTAGGAGCTCCTACAATGAGCAGTTCTTC. The encoded protein is CASSPSTRSSYNEQFF. The V gene is TRBV18, the J gene TRBJ2-1; D is perhaps TRBD2 (5 bases). CDR3 size: 16 residues. The germline V gene has CDR1 KGHSH and CDR2 LQKENI. The V and J ends lost 2 bases and 0 bases respectively, with 11 bases between them.

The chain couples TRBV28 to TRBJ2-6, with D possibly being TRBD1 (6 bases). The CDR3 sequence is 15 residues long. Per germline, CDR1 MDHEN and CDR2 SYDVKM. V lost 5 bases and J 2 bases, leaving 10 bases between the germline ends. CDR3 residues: CASSNKGAGANVLTF. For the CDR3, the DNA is TGTGCCAGCAGTAATAAGGGGGCTGGGGCCAACGTCCTGACTTTC.

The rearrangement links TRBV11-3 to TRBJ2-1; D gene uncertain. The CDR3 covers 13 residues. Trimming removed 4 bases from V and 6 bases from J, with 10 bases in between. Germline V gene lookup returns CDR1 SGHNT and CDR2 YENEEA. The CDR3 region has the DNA TGTGCCAGCAGCTACTACATGTCCAATGAGCAGTTCTTC. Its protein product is CASSYYMSNEQFF. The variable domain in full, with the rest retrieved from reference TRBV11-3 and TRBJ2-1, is EAGVVQSPRYKIIEKKQPVAFWCNPISGHNTLYWYLQNLGQGPELLIRYENEEAVDDSQLPKDRFSAERLKGVDSTLKIQPAELGDSAVYLCASSYYMSNEQFFGPGTRLTVL.

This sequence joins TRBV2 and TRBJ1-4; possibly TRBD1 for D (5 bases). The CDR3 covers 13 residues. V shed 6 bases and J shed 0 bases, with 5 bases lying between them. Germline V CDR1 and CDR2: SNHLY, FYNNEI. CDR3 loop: CASRDTTNEKLFF. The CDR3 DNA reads TGTGCCAGCAGGGACACAACTAATGAAAAACTGTTTTTT.

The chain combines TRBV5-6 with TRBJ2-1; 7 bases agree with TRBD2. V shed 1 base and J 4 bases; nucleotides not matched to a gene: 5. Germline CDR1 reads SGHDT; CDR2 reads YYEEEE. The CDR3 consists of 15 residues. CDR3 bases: TGTGCCAGCAGCTTGAACCTAGCGGAGTACAATGAGCAGTTCTTC. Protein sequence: CASSLNLAEYNEQFF. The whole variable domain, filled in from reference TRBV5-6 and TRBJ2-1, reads DAGVTQSPTHLIKTRGQQVTLRCSPKSGHDTVSWYQQALGQGPQFIFQYYEEEERQRGNFPDRFSGHQFPNYSSELNVNALLLGDSALYLCASSLNLAEYNEQFFGPGTRLTVL.

The CDR3 reads CASSITSTNEKLFF. CDR3 nucleotide sequence: TGTGCCAGTAGTATAACTTCAACTAATGAAAAACTGTTTTTT. V usage is TRBV19 and J usage is TRBJ1-4; D gene uncertain. From germline, CDR1 is LNHDA and CDR2 SQIVND (reference sequence). This CDR3 comprises 14 residues. V shed 2 bases and J shed 0 bases, with 4 bases lying between them.

As DNA, the CDR3 is TGTGCCAGCAGTCCGTGGGACACGGTTCCGGGCTATGGCTACACCTTC. Amino acid sequence: CASSPWDTVPGYGYTF. The V gene is TRBV28, the J gene TRBJ1-2, with D possibly TRBD1 on 6 matching bases. The CDR3 spans 16 residues. V lost 5 bases and J 4 bases, leaving 20 bases between the germline ends. Germline values: CDR1 MDHEN, CDR2 SYDVKM.

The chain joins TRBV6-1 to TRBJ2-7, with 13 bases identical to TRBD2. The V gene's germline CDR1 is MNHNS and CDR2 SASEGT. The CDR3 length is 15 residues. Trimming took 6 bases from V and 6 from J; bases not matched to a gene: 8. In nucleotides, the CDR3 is TGTGCCAGCAGCCCCGGACTAGCGGGAGAGGGCGAGCAGTACTTC. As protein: CASSPGLAGEGEQYF.

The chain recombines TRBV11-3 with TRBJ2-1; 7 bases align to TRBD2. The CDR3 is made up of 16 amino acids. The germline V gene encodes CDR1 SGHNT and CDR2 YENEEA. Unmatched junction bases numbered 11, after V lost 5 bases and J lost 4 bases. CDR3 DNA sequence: TGTGCCAGCAGCCCTACGGGAGGCCCCCTTTACAATGAGCAGTTCTTC. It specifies CASSPTGGPLYNEQFF. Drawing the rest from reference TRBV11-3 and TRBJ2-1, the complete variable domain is EAGVVQSPRYKIIEKKQPVAFWCNPISGHNTLYWYLQNLGQGPELLIRYENEEAVDDSQLPKDRFSAERLKGVDSTLKIQPAELGDSAVYLCASSPTGGPLYNEQFFGPGTRLTVL.

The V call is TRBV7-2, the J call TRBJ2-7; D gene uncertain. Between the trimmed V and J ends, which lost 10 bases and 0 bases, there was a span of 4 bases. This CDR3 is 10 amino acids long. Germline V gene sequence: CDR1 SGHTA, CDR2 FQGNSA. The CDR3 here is CATYSYEQYF. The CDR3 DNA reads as TGTGCCACTTACTCCTACGAGCAGTACTTC.